Listed below are T cell receptor beta chains from one sample, sequenced in a study of T cells in Graves' hyperthyroidism and ophthalmopathy. TCRdb re-analysed the multiplex PCR reads in MiXCR, keeping a single row per CDR3 protein. Of hundreds of thousands of distinct CDR3 sequences listed, approximately 36% were seen once; the top ten hold approximately 31%. The sample taken for sequencing was blood. These receptors were obtained from a woman aged 35 to 49 with Graves' hyperthyroidism. CDR3s include the opening cysteine and the closing phenylalanine or tryptophan. D genes are given only for firm matches. Clone size is given for some rows only: seen once, a few or many times, or a class if the clone is expanded.

d_gene	v_gene	j_gene	abundance	CDR3nt	CDR3aa
.	TRBV13	TRBJ2-7	many	TGTGCCAGCAGCGAAGAGCAGGGGTCCTACGAGCAGTACTTC	CASSEEQGSYEQYF
.	TRBV10-3	TRBJ1-1	.	TGTGCCATCAGTTTGGAGCCTAGGAACACTGAAGCTTTCTTT	CAISLEPRNTEAFF
.	TRBV5-1	TRBJ1-1	.	TGCGCCAGCAGCTTGGAATTTCAGGGGCAAGCTTTCTTT	CASSLEFQGQAFF
.	TRBV5-6	TRBJ2-3	.	TGTGCCAGCAGCTTAATGGTCAGGGTATTCACAGATACGCAGTATTTT	CASSLMVRVFTDTQYF
.	TRBV6-1	TRBJ1-2	few	TGTGCCAGCAGTCCGACCCATAGGGGGGACTACTATGGCTACACCTTC	CASSPTHRGDYYGYTF
TRBD1	TRBV19	TRBJ1-5	many	TGTGCCAGTAGCGAGACAGGGGGGAACGCTCAGCCCCAGCATTTT	CASSETGGNAQPQHF
TRBD1	TRBV10-3	TRBJ2-2	.	TGTGCCAGCAGTCCTGACAGGGGGCCTATTAACACCGGGGAGCTGTTTTTT	CASSPDRGPINTGELFF
TRBD1	TRBV7-9	TRBJ1-4	many	TGTGCCAGCAGCTTTGGACAGGGACTCGGTGAAAAACTGTTTTTT	CASSFGQGLGEKLFF
.	TRBV25-1	TRBJ2-3	few	TGTGCCAGCAGTGAATACCTTGGCTGGTCGGATACGCAGTATTTT	CASSEYLGWSDTQYF
.	TRBV12-3/TRBV12-4	TRBJ2-2	many	TGTGCCAGCAGCTTGTACCCAGAGCAGCTGTTTTTT	CASSLYPEQLFF
.	TRBV15	TRBJ1-3	many	TGTGCCACCAGCAGAGATAAAGGTGGTGGAAACACCATATATTTT	CATSRDKGGGNTIYF
.	TRBV19	TRBJ1-3	few	TGTGCCAGTAGTGATTCAGGGAGGCCGTACACCATATATTTT	CASSDSGRPYTIYF
TRBD1	TRBV28	TRBJ2-3	once	TGTGCCAGCAGTCCCACGGGACAGGGGAGTGCAGATACGCAGTATTTT	CASSPTGQGSADTQYF
.	TRBV7-8	TRBJ1-1	.	TGTGCCAGCAGTCCCTTAGGTCCTCGTGATATGAACACTGAAGCTTTCTTT	CASSPLGPRDMNTEAFF
.	TRBV12-3/TRBV12-4	TRBJ1-1	.	TGTGCCAGCAGTTACCCGAGGTTGGGGGACACTGAAGCTTTCTTT	CASSYPRLGDTEAFF
TRBD2	TRBV7-6	TRBJ2-2	.	TGTGCCAGCAGCTTAACCAGCGGGGGGGCAGGCGGCACCGGGGAGCTGTTTTTT	CASSLTSGGAGGTGELFF
TRBD1	TRBV14	TRBJ1-3	.	TGTGCCAGCAGCCTAAGCCCAGGGACAGCCTCTGGAAACACCATATATTTT	CASSLSPGTASGNTIYF
.	TRBV19	TRBJ2-7	.	TGTGCCAGTAGTATGAGCCACAGCTCCTACGAGCAGTACTTC	CASSMSHSSYEQYF
.	TRBV9	TRBJ2-7	many	TGTGCCAGCAGCGCGTACAGAGACGAACATTACGAGCAGTACTTC	CASSAYRDEHYEQYF
.	TRBV2	TRBJ1-4	many	TGTGCCAGCAGTCTAAGGGAGATGGGGACTAATGAAAAACTGTTTTTT	CASSLREMGTNEKLFF
.	TRBV29-1	TRBJ2-5	.	TGCAGCGTTGAACAGGGGTCACGAGAGACCCAGTACTTC	CSVEQGSRETQYF
TRBD2	TRBV7-2	TRBJ2-7	many	TGTGCCAGCAGCACAGCGTCGGGACTAGCCTCCTACGAGCAGTACTTC	CASSTASGLASYEQYF
.	TRBV12-3/TRBV12-4	TRBJ1-4	many	TGTGCCAGCACCCAAACTAATGAAAAACTGTTTTTT	CASTQTNEKLFF
TRBD2	TRBV24-1	TRBJ2-1	.	TGTGCCACCAGCTTAGAAGCTAGCGGGAGTCAACACTCCTACAATGAGCAGTTCTTC	CATSLEASGSQHSYNEQFF
TRBD1	TRBV29-1	TRBJ2-7	.	TGCAGCGTTACAGGGGGTTACGAGCAGTACTTC	CSVTGGYEQYF
TRBD2	TRBV29-1	TRBJ2-2	few	TGCAGCGCCTATCTTGCGGCGGGAGCGCCGAACACCGGGGAGCTGTTTTTT	CSAYLAAGAPNTGELFF
.	TRBV13	TRBJ1-1	many	TGTGCCAGCAGCTTAGGGGTCAGAGCTTTCTTT	CASSLGVRAFF
.	TRBV7-2	TRBJ1-1	.	TGTGCCAGCAGCTTCTACAGGGCCATGAACACTGAAGCTTTCTTT	CASSFYRAMNTEAFF
.	TRBV10-3	TRBJ1-5	many	TGTGCCAGCGGGACAAGTCTCTATAGCAATCAGCCCCAGCATTTT	CASGTSLYSNQPQHF
TRBD1	TRBV10-3	TRBJ2-5	many	TGTGCCATCAGGGGACAGGGCCGAGAGACCCAGTACTTC	CAIRGQGRETQYF
.	TRBV20-1	TRBJ1-2	many	TGCAGTGCTAGAGAAGGGCAGAAGGGCTATGGCTACACCTTC	CSAREGQKGYGYTF
TRBD2	TRBV7-2	TRBJ2-7	few	TGTGCCAGCAGCTTAGGAAGAGGCCTAGCGGGAGAGGTTTACGAGCAGTACTTC	CASSLGRGLAGEVYEQYF
TRBD1	TRBV12-5	TRBJ1-1	many	TGTGCTAGTGGGCTACAGGGGAAGACTGAAGCTTTCTTT	CASGLQGKTEAFF
.	TRBV7-2	TRBJ1-2	many	TGTGCCAGCAGCTTAGCGCTAGGGCAGGTCTATGGCTACACCTTC	CASSLALGQVYGYTF
TRBD1	TRBV6-1	TRBJ1-5	many	TGTGCCAGCAGCCGGGGACAGGGATTCGGTCAGCCCCAGCATTTT	CASSRGQGFGQPQHF
TRBD1	TRBV7-2	TRBJ1-6	.	TGTGCCAGTGAGACAGGGAACCCCCTCCACTTT	CASETGNPLHF
.	TRBV2	TRBJ2-7	.	TGTGCCAGTTATCAGGGGGGAACCTACAATGAGCAGTACTTC	CASYQGGTYNEQYF
.	TRBV19	TRBJ1-1	many	TGTGCCAGTAGTATAAACACGGGGAACACTGAAGCTTTCTTT	CASSINTGNTEAFF
.	TRBV5-5	TRBJ1-1	many	TGTGCCAGCAGCCTAGGACAGCTGGGCACTGAAGCTTTCTTT	CASSLGQLGTEAFF
TRBD1	TRBV15	TRBJ1-6	.	TGTGCCACCAGCAGAGATCTGGTAGGGGGCAGTTCACCCCTCCACTTT	CATSRDLVGGSSPLHF
.	TRBV5-8	TRBJ1-1	.	TGTGCCAGCAGCTTTGCTCAGGGGATGAACACTGAAGCTTTCTTT	CASSFAQGMNTEAFF
.	TRBV20-1	TRBJ1-1	many	TGCAGTGCTCAAGTAGGGGGCACTGAAGCTTTCTTT	CSAQVGGTEAFF
.	TRBV20-1	TRBJ2-5	.	TGCAGTGCTAGAGAGGGGGGAGTAGAGACCCAGTACTTC	CSAREGGVETQYF
.	TRBV4-1	TRBJ1-5	few	TGCGCCAGCAGCCAAGATGAGACACGCGGTCAGCCCCAGCATTTT	CASSQDETRGQPQHF
TRBD1	TRBV19	TRBJ1-5	.	TGTGCCAGTAGTATGGACAGGGATTTTTTTCGCAATCAGCCCCAGCATTTT	CASSMDRDFFRNQPQHF
.	TRBV29-1	TRBJ1-1	.	TGCAGCGTTGAGCAGGGATGGGGCACTGAAGCTTTCTTT	CSVEQGWGTEAFF